Given below is one T cell receptor beta chain in context. Antigen unknown. One junction end does not reproduce the germline sequence, and a read error may be involved. Produced via immunoSEQ multiplex PCR; TCRdb's table is partial and in-frame only. The sample has about 260,000 clones, about 90% seen once. The source of the sample is a study of cytomegalovirus exposure and HLA in healthy donors. Overall study results and limits: Subsequent analysis revealed that first-cohort TCR clusters tended to co-occur in the 90 to 150 validation repertoires. Rarity characterized most TCR sequences, yet some public TCRs appeared in many donors.

Per the germline V gene, CDR1 is WSHSY and CDR2 is SAAADI. The CDR3 is 11 amino acids. The source is a woman aged 25 to 45 in good health and CMV-seronegative. The sample taken for sequencing was PBMCs. The chain recombines TRBV10-2 with TRBJ2-5; D possibly corresponds to TRBD2 (6 bases). CDR3 residues: CASSEAGLGDF. CDR3 bases: TGCGCCAGCAGTGAGGCGGGACTTGGCGACTTC.